This TCR beta chain appears in the sequencing data of a study of CD8+ T cells in alopecia areata. A remark on this clone: The antigen remains undetermined.

It was from PBMCs that CD4+ and CD8+ T cells were sorted. Germline V gives CDR1 DFQATT, CDR2 SNEGSKA (reference sequence). The CDR3 is 11 amino acids. cDNA prepared by RNA extraction and subsequent reverse transcription served as the template for sequencing. The table came from immunoSEQ multiplex PCR; TCRdb's copy has only in-frame clones and leaves some out. The sample lists 170,000 or so clones; 50% to 60% were seen once. General observations from the study: Normal scalp had lower clonality than lesional scalp, with alopecia totalis/universalis lesions showing this most strongly. Unlike in mice, where it was clearer, TCR sharing across patients was less clear, possibly HLA-related.

This chain joins TRBV20-1 and TRBJ1-1; 8 bases match TRBD1. This sample comprised CD4+ T cells sorted from blood, obtained at week 0. The sequence derives from a human donor with alopecia areata. CDR3 sequence reads: CTTGTGTEAFF. CDR3 DNA sequence: TGCACCACCGGGACAGGCACTGAAGCTTTCTTT.